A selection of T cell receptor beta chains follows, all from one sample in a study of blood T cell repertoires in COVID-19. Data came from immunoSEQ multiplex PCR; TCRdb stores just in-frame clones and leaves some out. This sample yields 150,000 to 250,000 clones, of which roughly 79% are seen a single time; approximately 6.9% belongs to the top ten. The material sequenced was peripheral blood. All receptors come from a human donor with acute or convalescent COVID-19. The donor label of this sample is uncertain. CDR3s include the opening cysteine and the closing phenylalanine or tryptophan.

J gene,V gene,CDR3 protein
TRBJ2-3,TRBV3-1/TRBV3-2,CASSQATSGTSTDTQYF
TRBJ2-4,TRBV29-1,CSVLPYGGLAGDIQYF
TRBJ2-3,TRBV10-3,CAITGGSGDTQYF
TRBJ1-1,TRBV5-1,CASSLTGNTEAFF
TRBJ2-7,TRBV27,CASSSPGLAGDEQYF
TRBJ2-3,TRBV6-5,CASSLGTSTDTQYF
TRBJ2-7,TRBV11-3,CASSLGTGPSYEQYF
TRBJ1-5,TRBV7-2,CASSFPISGFRYQPQHF
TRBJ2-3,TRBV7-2,CASSLGGRTATQYF
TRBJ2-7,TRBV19,CASRQKQGPTYEQYF
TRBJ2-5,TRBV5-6,CASSGSWQGASWETQYF
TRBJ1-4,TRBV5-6,CASTPRGRNEKLFF
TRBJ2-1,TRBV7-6,CASSSRGNEQFF
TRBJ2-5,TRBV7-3,CASSQDRGETQYF
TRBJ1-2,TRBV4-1,CASSQAVTVNYGYTF
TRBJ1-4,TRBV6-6,CASSLPTANEKLFF
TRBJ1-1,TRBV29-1,CSVATGNTEAFF
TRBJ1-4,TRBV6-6,CASRNQGAANEKLFF